The sequence of this T cell receptor beta chain was determined in a study of T cell repertoires in cytomegalovirus infection. Looking at the study overall: TCR beta signatures that were public indicated CMV infection and matching HLA type.

Worth noting for this clonotype: Its specificity is unknown.

From the reads, TCRdb called clonotypes with MiXCR, one entry per CDR3 protein. The sample has hundreds of thousands of distinct CDR3 sequences, under 40% seen once; the top ten hold around an eighth. Germline V gene data show CDR1 as LNHDA and CDR2 as SQIVND (reference sequence). The V segment lost 8 bases and the J segment 3 bases; nucleotides outside the gene matches: 3. The CDR3 loop spans 12 amino acids. Study-wide points: Carriers of CMV and the relevant HLA type were discriminated by public TCR beta frequency. The study found HLA-C-restricted CMV-specific TCR beta clonotypes dominating the ex vivo response.

This receptor was identified in a human donor in good health (CMV status not recorded). Some clones in this sample may be carry-over from other donors' samples. The chain employs TRBV19 and TRBJ1-1; TRBD1 matches at 7 bases. The specimen was cultured CD8+ T cells from PBMCs, collected from culture after CMV antigen stimulation. The CDR3 here is CASWRGHTEAFF. Here the CDR3 DNA reads TGTGCCAGTTGGAGGGGGCACACTGAAGCTTTCTTT.